This T cell receptor (beta chain) derives from a study of cytomegalovirus exposure and HLA in healthy donors (dated by TCRdb to between 2016 and 2019). About the investigation overall: An earlier analysis of about 560 of the donors reported about 280 Gb of sequence data and 95 million to 140 million unique TCR beta sequences obtained from about 179 million T cells. The number of typed donors differed by locus: roughly 629-640 for A, B, C, DRB1 and DQB1; roughly 510 for DQA1; 606 for DPA1; and some 450 for DPB1. The study used immunosequencing to profile the T cell repertoires of approximately 650 subjects and linked those repertoires to cytomegalovirus serostatus. A later genetic analysis used genome-wide SNP genotypes for 398 of the 666 donors, treating that subset as a discovery cohort. In a later analysis, previously published TCR beta repertoires from about 640 donors were re-analyzed and high-resolution HLA genotyping was added so that TCR occurrence patterns could be studied. To predict cytomegalovirus infection status, the study combined high-throughput TCR immunosequencing, statistical association of individual TCRs with disease status, and machine learning. All discovery cohort repertoires had been generated on a single sequencing platform. To decide whether each TCR beta V gene segment behaved as functional or pseudogenic, an earlier analysis of fewer than 750 of the donors relied on high-throughput TCR beta sequencing. Along with the approximately 670-subject first cohort, a separate validation cohort of more than 90 different subjects was used. Rather than using new phenotypic data, the later analysis identified candidate immune exposures from TCR beta sequences and from how often those sequences occurred across donors. Roughly 320 gigabases of sequencing data and roughly 81 million unique TCR sequences made up an early release that covered under 750 HLA-typed donors. Alongside the repertoire data, information on donor age, sex, ethnicity and CMV serostatus was compiled. The genetic ancestry cluster associated with self-reported Caucasian donors included about four fifths of the roughly 400 genotyped donors. Among some 410 genotyped donors of the cohort, an average of approximately 240,000 unique TCR beta nucleotide sequences was sequenced per donor, of which about 18% were non-productive. Both class I and class II loci were covered by HLA typing, at four-digit resolution. Several DR-DQ haplotypes were handled as single units for association and clustering because linkage in the cohort was strong. The study aimed to test whether cataloging public T cell receptors could reveal signatures of past pathogen exposure.

At the junction V is shortened by 4 bases and J by 4 bases, with 13 bases in between. CDR1 is given as MGHRA and CDR2 as YSYEKL, both from the germline V gene. The CDR3, cysteine through phenylalanine, is 15 amino acids long. Just CDR3 DNA is preserved here, 45 bases in frame from base 1. In total, 500 to 700 healthy bone marrow donors made up the cohort. Cohort members were all nominally healthy when sampled, although unrecorded immune exposures were likely present. The donor tested CMV seronegative, placing the donor among the 352 seronegative members of the cohort. A peripheral blood sample was provided by each donor, and peripheral blood mononuclear cells were used for TCR beta sequencing. The Qiagen DNeasy Blood Extraction Kit was used to extract genomic DNA from the blood cell samples. Broader findings and caveats from the paper: Some IMGT-functional V segments, including TRBV6-2 and TRBV6-3, could not be told apart with the 87-base-pair reads, so those segments were excluded. Three of the identified cytomegalovirus-associated TCR beta chains were confirmed in vitro to be specific for cytomegalovirus antigens. The only immune exposure information available for the cohort was CMV serostatus. Cytomegalovirus status was reported to be diagnosed by the classifier with high specificity and sensitivity in both the original and validation cohorts. Specific HLA alleles were associated with some 15,000 TCR beta sequences at a false discovery rate of 0.05 in a later analysis. Several of the top co-occurrence clusters appeared to be linked to parvovirus B19, influenza, CMV and Epstein-Barr virus, according to a later analysis. In this cohort, only TCR beta chains were sequenced, and detectable features were limited by the absence of alpha or paired-chain data. Correlated functional status among segregating V segments might be attributable to linkage disequilibrium, but an unknown experimental factor could not be ruled out. A later analysis found that most CMV-associated TCR beta chains appeared HLA-restricted, with HLA associations seemingly driven largely by CMV exposure. Compared with equally common non-associated chains, HLA-associated TCR beta chains in a later analysis were more clonally expanded and had lower generation probabilities. In an earlier analysis of fewer than 750 of the donors, most TCR beta V segments were observed in productive rearrangements about 90% or about 30% of the time, broadly matching IMGT annotations. A cluster of highly shared sequence variants was judged likely to be a technical artifact of the sequencing pipeline. According to the authors, the approach could potentially be generalized to other disease states and immunological phenotypes. A further reported finding was that TCR beta sequences accurately predicted the HLA-A and HLA-B alleles for most subjects in the first cohort. Because HLA typing was missing for some donors at each locus, association tests included only the typed subset. In the study, some 160 TCR beta chains were listed as associated with cytomegalovirus. Roughly uniform sequencing depth across donors was assumed in presence/absence analyses, although this assumption may not hold. An association between a missense DCLRE1C variant and V-gene and J-gene trimming of TCR beta chains was found in a later genetic analysis and replicated in an independent cohort. Strong co-occurrence of HLA alleles, especially DR and DQ, made assigning TCR associations to individual alleles difficult. A later analysis found that TCR association rates varied across HLA loci, with DRB1 alleles showing the most associated TCRs and HLA-C alleles the fewest. Compared with the roughly 700-donor mean, donors in an Asian-associated ancestry cluster had fewer N-insertions in productive TCRs, according to a later genetic analysis. Roughly 17 rarely observed V segments, including chromosome 9 orphons, were excluded from the earlier analysis of a few hundred of the donors because counts were too low. Most TCR sequences were seen in very few donors, while some public TCRs were found in many individuals.

The method was the immunoSEQ multiplex PCR assay. For the multiplex PCR, a mixture combining 60 forward primers for TCR Vbeta segments and 13 reverse primers for TCR Jbeta segments was used. The CDR3 region of rearranged TCR beta genes was amplified from genomic DNA with a multiplex PCR assay. The Illumina HiSeq System was used to sequence the amplified TCR beta libraries as 87-base-pair reads. In the source study's methods: A later analysis counted approximately 74 million unique TCR beta chains across the 650 to 700 repertoires, and roughly 10 million of these chains were shared by at least two donors. A nearest-neighbor algorithm error-corrected the raw reads and collapsed the reads into unique sequences, merging closely related sequences to remove PCR and sequencing errors. V, D and J gene segments were assigned by aligning CDR3 sequences to IMGT reference sequences. For a sequence to be retained, a match of at least six nucleotides to both a V gene segment and a J gene segment was required. Rearrangements were classified as productive when the CDR3 lacked stop codons and remained in frame with V and J, and all other rearrangements were classified as non-productive. CDR3 was defined by IMGT convention, running from the second conserved V-encoded cysteine to the conserved J-encoded phenylalanine. Sequences without an unambiguous match to a single V gene segment were excluded from the earlier analysis of several hundred of the donors. In an earlier analysis of approximately 550 of the donors, V segments were called functional above 56.7% productive rearrangements and were called segregating when the between-donor standard deviation exceeded 5%. A statistical classification framework was built for diagnosing cytomegalovirus status from the catalog of TCR beta chain sequences. A later analysis assigned V and J genes by comparing TCR nucleotide sequences with IMGT/GENE-DB human TR gene sequences. Using the TCRdist pipeline, a later analysis assigned CDR3 sequences along with most-parsimonious VDJ recombination scenarios. In a later analysis, each TCR beta chain was defined by its CDR3 amino acid sequence together with its V-gene family, and reads without a unique V-gene family were excluded. As a way to deal with suspected cross-contamination and a sequencing artifact, a later analysis dropped 450 to 600 nucleotide sequences that were highly shared and had low generation probability. A later analysis calculated a clonal expansion index for each public chain from normalized within-repertoire ranks of inferred template counts. In a later analysis, generation probabilities were computed using a VDJ recombination model fitted to out-of-frame rearrangements, and the results were checked against IGoR. In a later analysis, hypergeometric tests were used to score TCR-TCR, TCR-HLA and TCR-CMV co-occurrence, with a repertoire-size bias correction applied to TCR pairs. To estimate false discovery rates, a later analysis permuted the HLA or CMV assignments 20 times. A later analysis grouped co-occurring TCRs with DBSCAN, adding TCRdist sequence similarity when clustering within HLA-allele-positive subsets. Co-occurrence clustering excluded repertoires with fewer than 30,000 or more than 120,000 public chains, plus five with anomalous nucleotide sharing. Here the immuneACCESS table is served through TCRdb, limited to in-frame sequences with V and J called. Missing clones are a known gap in these copies; in checked studies unresolved V genes cover under half, and the rest lacks a known reason. V and J calls and clone size are copied from that table; D and trimming were computed from the DNA. This sample comprises 140,000 or so clones, roughly three quarters of them detected only once. Together, the top ten hold around 3% of the sample.

A note on this clone: The antigen it recognizes is unknown. Base qualities are missing; no much larger clone stands one base away.

The sequenced sample consisted of PBMCs. The chain uses TRBV4-1 and TRBJ2-2; TRBD2 is a weak D gene call, 5 bases matching. This sequence was found in a female donor in good health and CMV-seronegative. The DNA is as follows: TGCGCCAGCAGCCGAGAGGGAGCGATCACCGGGGAGCTGTTTTTT. It encodes CASSREGAITGELFF.